Included here is one T cell receptor beta chain sequence, with context. This record comes from a study of Graves' ophthalmopathy and Graves' hyperthyroidism. Stable hyperthyroidism meant no progression to ophthalmopathy within 18 months of follow-up. Other autoimmune diseases, uncontrolled infections, pregnancy or lactation ruled patients out of participation. RNA transcripts were the template, and TCR beta CDR3 regions were amplified from them. After a first-round RT-PCR with HTBI primers, a second-round multiplex PCR was run. TCRdb used MiXCR to reprocess the multiplex PCR reads, holding one entry per CDR3 protein. Of roughly 410,000 distinct CDR3 sequences in the sample, approximately 15% were seen once. J lost 7 bases, V lost 0 bases, and 10 bases had no gene match. Germline CDR1 is LGHNA and CDR2 is YNFKEQ. CDR3 length: 16 residues.

This clonotype originated in a woman between 18 and 30 years old with stable Graves' hyperthyroidism. This rearrangement joins TRBV4-2 to TRBJ2-7; 9 positions agree with TRBD2. Source material: peripheral blood. The CDR3 nucleotides read TGTGCCAGCAGCCAAGAAGGGCGCGGGGGGGCCGAAGAGCAGTACTTC. This encodes CASSQEGRGGAEEQYF.